This T cell receptor (beta chain) is drawn from a study of T cell responses to AZD1222 COVID-19 vaccine. Study-wide results and caveats: Donor demographics were predominantly white British with a female majority; clonal diversity may be underestimated.

Turning to this clone: Its antigen is still unknown.

This CDR3 is built from 15 residues. Germline assignment: CDR1 LNHNV and CDR2 YYDKDF (reference sequence). Trimming cost V 0 bases and J 3 bases, with 9 bases left between them. The table came from immunoSEQ multiplex PCR; TCRdb's copy has only in-frame clones and leaves some out. Of roughly 120,000 clones listed, roughly 90% were seen once; the top ten hold 7.1%. This sequence originates from an adult who received the AZD1222 COVID-19 vaccine. The V call is TRBV15, the J call TRBJ1-3; D is undetermined. The sample here was peripheral blood, taken 28 days after the second AZD1222 dose. CDR3 bases: TGTGCCACCAGCAGAGATGTTTCCGATGGAAACACCATATATTTT. It codes for CATSRDVSDGNTIYF.